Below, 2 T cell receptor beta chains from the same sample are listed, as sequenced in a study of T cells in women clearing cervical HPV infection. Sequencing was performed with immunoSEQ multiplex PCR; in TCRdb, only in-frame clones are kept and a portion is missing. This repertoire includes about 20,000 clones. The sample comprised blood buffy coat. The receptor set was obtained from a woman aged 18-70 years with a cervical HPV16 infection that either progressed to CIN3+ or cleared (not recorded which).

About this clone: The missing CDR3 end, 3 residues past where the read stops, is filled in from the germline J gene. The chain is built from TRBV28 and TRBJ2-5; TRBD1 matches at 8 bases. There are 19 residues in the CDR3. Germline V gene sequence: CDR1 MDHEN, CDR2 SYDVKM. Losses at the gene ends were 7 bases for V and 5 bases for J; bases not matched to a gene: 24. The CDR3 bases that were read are TGTGCCAGCACAAAATGGGCAGGGGGCTCTAGGGATCGGGGGGAGACC. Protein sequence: CASTKWAGGSRDRGET. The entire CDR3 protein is CASTKWAGGSRDRGETQYF.

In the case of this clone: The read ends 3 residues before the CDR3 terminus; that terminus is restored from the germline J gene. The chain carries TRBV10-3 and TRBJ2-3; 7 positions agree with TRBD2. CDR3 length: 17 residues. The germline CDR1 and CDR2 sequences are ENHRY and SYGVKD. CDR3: CAISPSVGGDTRRTQYF. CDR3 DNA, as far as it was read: TGTGCCATCAGTCCTTCGGTGGGGGGGGATACAAGACGGACG.